This T cell receptor beta chain was found in a study of cytomegalovirus exposure and HLA in healthy donors. Findings and limits, study-wide: Within an earlier analysis, most TCR beta V segments proved productive either about 90% or about 30% of the time. Reports credit the classifier with highly specific, highly sensitive diagnosis of cytomegalovirus status. It was reported in a later analysis that an Asian-associated ancestry cluster showed fewer N-insertions than the 666-donor mean. Association of roughly 17,000 TCR beta sequences with HLA alleles was found at 0.05 false discovery rate in a later analysis.

Concerning this clone itself: Its cognate antigen is unknown.

CDR1 is SQVTM, CDR2 ANQGSEA, per germline. V shed 6 bases and J shed 0 bases, with 30 bases lying between them. This CDR3 comprises 20 residues. A multiplex PCR was run with 60 Vbeta primers and 13 Jbeta primers. TCRdb keeps only in-frame clones here, not all; method: immunoSEQ multiplex PCR. Here the sample spans around 210,000 clones, 78% being singletons. This clonotype originated in a boy aged 5-17 years in good health and CMV-seronegative. The chain has TRBV29-1 and TRBJ2-1, with D possibly TRBD2 on 6 matching bases. Sequenced input: PBMCs. Here the CDR3 DNA reads TGCAGCGTGCAACGATTGGGGGGTCTTCCGGGTGGAGGCTCCTACAATGAGCAGTTCTTC. Translated: CSVQRLGGLPGGGSYNEQFF.